Listed here are 23 T cell receptor beta chains from one sample, sequenced in a study of shared clonotypes between healthy human individuals. Sequencing was performed with immunoSEQ multiplex PCR; in TCRdb, only in-frame clones are kept and a portion is missing. The sample carries under 2,500,000 clones, almost 96% recorded once. Input material: naive CD4+ T cells sorted from blood. Subset noted: CD45RA+ positively selected. Receptors were obtained from a man between 18 and 29 years old in good health.

The chain has TRBV4-3 and TRBJ2-5; 9 bases line up with TRBD2. From germline, CDR1 is LGHNA and CDR2 YSLEER. Trimming removed 1 base from V and 3 bases from J; junction bases left unmatched: 6. The CDR3 contains 16 residues. CDR3 sequence (DNA): TGCGCCAGCAGCCAAGCTCGGGCTAGCGGGAAAGAGACCCAGTACTTC. Translation gives CASSQARASGKETQYF.

The V call is TRBV2, the J call TRBJ2-1; D is possibly TRBD2 (6 bases). Trimming took 6 bases from V and 7 from J, leaving 16 bases between them. Germline V lookup: CDR1 SNHLY, CDR2 FYNNEI. The CDR3 runs to 14 residues. The CDR3 DNA is TGTGCCAGCAGCCCCGGGACTTCCCCGAATGAGCAGTTCTTC. Its protein is CASSPGTSPNEQFF.

The rearrangement uses TRBV7-6 and TRBJ2-1, with 8 bases identical to TRBD1. The V gene's germline CDR1 is SGHVS and CDR2 FNYEAQ. V trimming: 0 bases; J trimming: 8 bases; junction bases outside the gene matches: 9. CDR3 length: 16 residues. DNA for the CDR3: TGTGCCAGCAGCTTAGCGTCCCTACAGGGGGTTGATGAGCAGTTCTTC. This encodes CASSLASLQGVDEQFF.

The genes are TRBV19 and TRBJ2-7; 8 nucleotides align to TRBD2. Trimming at V came to 2 bases and at J to 5 bases, leaving 14 bases not matched to a gene. Germline values: CDR1 LNHDA, CDR2 SQIVND (reference sequence). The CDR3 has 17 amino acids. Here the CDR3 reads CASSIWMGSGRIHEQYF. DNA for the CDR3: TGTGCCAGTAGTATATGGATGGGGAGCGGGAGAATCCACGAGCAGTACTTC.

The V call is TRBV7-9, the J call TRBJ2-3; D is possibly TRBD2 (6 bases). The V and J ends lost 4 bases and 0 bases respectively, with 14 bases between them. This CDR3 has 16 residues. CDR1 SEHNR and CDR2 FQNEAQ come from the germline V gene (reference sequence). CDR3 nucleotide sequence: TGTGCCAGCAGCTGGCGGGGTACCCTTAGCACAGATACGCAGTATTTT. Residues: CASSWRGTLSTDTQYF.

This sequence joins TRBV2 and TRBJ1-6; 8 nucleotides line up with TRBD1. V lost 9 bases and J lost 10; bases outside the gene matches: 14. This CDR3 contains 15 residues. CDR1 is SNHLY, CDR2 FYNNEI, per germline. CDR3 in DNA: TGTGCCAGTGAAATAGGGGGCCAGGGGGCGTCACCCCTCCACTTT. It codes for CASEIGGQGASPLHF.

CDR3 DNA sequence: TGCGCCAGCAGCCTCGACAGGAGACTAGAGACCCAGTACTTC. This gives the protein CASSLDRRLETQYF. V and J are TRBV4-3 and TRBJ2-5; D might be TRBD1 (6 bases). Trimming pared 4 bases from V and 4 bases from J, leaving 13 bases between. Germline CDR1 and CDR2: LGHNA and YSLEER. This CDR3 is built from 14 residues.

This chain uses TRBV7-9 with TRBJ1-5; D possibly corresponds to TRBD1 (6 bases). From germline, CDR1 is SEHNR and CDR2 FQNEAQ (reference sequence). The CDR3 consists of 16 residues. Trimming pared 2 bases from V and 5 bases from J, leaving 16 bases between. The CDR3 sequence is CASSLKYPGGYQPQHF. CDR3 nucleotide sequence: TGTGCCAGCAGCTTAAAATACCCGGGGGGCTATCAGCCCCAGCATTTT.

V and J are TRBV5-6 and TRBJ2-5, with D perhaps matching TRBD2 (6 bases). In germline, CDR1 is SGHDT, CDR2 YYEEEE. CDR3 length: 15 amino acids. The V end was cut by 1 base, the J end by 4 bases, with 14 bases between. The CDR3 DNA is TGTGCCAGCAGCTTGTTTGGCGGGATTCCAGAGACCCAGTACTTC. It codes for CASSLFGGIPETQYF.

The chain uses TRBV4-3 and TRBJ1-4; D unresolved. From germline, CDR1 is LGHNA and CDR2 YSLEER. The CDR3 has 15 amino acids. V was pared by 2 bases and J by 8 bases, with 15 bases between. CDR3 sequence: CASSQLGKGREKLFF. The CDR3, as DNA: TGCGCCAGCAGCCAACTGGGCAAAGGGCGGGAAAAACTGTTTTTT.

The chain couples TRBV5-1 to TRBJ2-1; D might be TRBD2 (5 bases). The CDR3 contains 14 residues. With 0 bases removed from V and 5 bases from J, the gap between germline ends came to 9 bases. Germline assignment: CDR1 SGHRS and CDR2 YFSETQ. This CDR3 reads CASSLGGGHNEQFF. CDR3 DNA sequence: TGCGCCAGCAGCTTGGGCGGAGGACACAATGAGCAGTTCTTC.

With regard to this clone: The same CDR3 can be traced to other DNA sequences in this sample. J is TRBJ2-7 and V is TRBV18, with a tentative D call TRBD1 (6 bases). Germline CDR1 is KGHSH and CDR2 is LQKENI. The CDR3 covers 13 residues. The V gene lost 2 bases and the J gene lost 3 bases, with 8 bases spanning the gap. The CDR3: CASSPETGYEQYF. The CDR3 nucleotides read TGTGCCAGCTCACCAGAGACAGGCTACGAGCAGTACTTC.

The chain joins TRBV27 to TRBJ2-4, with 8 bases fitting TRBD2. Looked up from germline, CDR1 is MNHEY and CDR2 is SMNVEV (reference sequence). The V gene end was trimmed by 5 bases and the J gene end by 9 bases; junction bases not matched to a gene: 12. This CDR3 contains 15 residues. CDR3 protein: CASSPPGGGRGIQYF. In DNA, the CDR3 is TGTGCCAGCAGTCCCCCCGGGGGGGGTAGGGGCATTCAGTACTTC.

V usage is TRBV6-1 and J usage is TRBJ2-6, with 9 bases matching TRBD1. The trim removed 3 bases at V and 2 bases at J, leaving 5 bases unmatched. CDR1 is MNHNS and CDR2 is SASEGT in the germline V gene. The CDR3 spans 17 residues. The CDR3 region has the DNA TGTGCCAGCAGTGAGGGACAGGGATTCGCTGGGGCCAACGTCCTGACTTTC. It specifies CASSEGQGFAGANVLTF.

The rearrangement joins TRBV5-4 to TRBJ1-6; D might be TRBD1 (6 bases). Germline V CDR1 and CDR2: SGHNT, YYREEE (reference sequence). Trimming cost V 0 bases and J 7 bases, with 14 bases left between them. CDR3 length: 16 residues. The CDR3 DNA sequence: TGTGCCAGCAGCTTGGGTACAGGGCGGGACAATTCACCCCTCCACTTT. Residues: CASSLGTGRDNSPLHF. Looking up the rest from reference TRBV5-4 and TRBJ1-6 gives the full variable domain: ETGVTQSPTHLIKTRGQQVTLRCSSQSGHNTVSWYQQALGQGPQFIFQYYREEENGRGNFPPRFSGLQFPNYSSELNVNALELDDSALYLCASSLGTGRDNSPLHFGNGTRLTVT.

For this clone: Other nucleotide sequences from this sample produce the same CDR3. This chain connects TRBV6-5 to TRBJ1-3; D gene uncertain. The CDR3 length is 15 residues. V was pared by 2 bases and J by 0 bases, with 8 bases between. Germline V gene data show CDR1 as MNHEY and CDR2 as SVGAGI. DNA for the CDR3: TGTGCCAGCAGTTACAGCCCGGCCTCTGGAAACACCATATATTTT. Translated, it gives CASSYSPASGNTIYF.

The CDR3 DNA sequence: TGTGCCAGCAGCTTAGGAAACAGGGGGCCGGGAGATACGCAGTATTTT. Translation: CASSLGNRGPGDTQYF. The chain links TRBV11-3 to TRBJ2-3, with 9 bases fitting TRBD1. This CDR3 is built from 16 residues. Trimming cost V 1 base and J 5 bases; bases outside gene matches: 7. CDR1 and CDR2 from the germline V gene are SGHNT and YENEEA.

The V and J genes are TRBV5-4 and TRBJ1-2; no definite D call. The CDR3 has 13 amino acids. V was pared by 5 bases and J by 8 bases, with 16 bases between. Per the germline V gene, CDR1 is SGHNT and CDR2 is YYREEE (reference sequence). The CDR3 here is CASRVGPKDGYTF. The CDR3, as DNA: TGTGCCAGCAGGGTAGGGCCCAAAGACGGCTACACCTTC.

Written as DNA, the CDR3 is TGTGCCTGGCGCCTCTACGCGGGGGTAAATGAGCAGTTCTTC. Its protein product is CAWRLYAGVNEQFF. V usage is TRBV30 and J usage is TRBJ2-1; 7 positions agree with TRBD2. This CDR3 contains 14 residues. Germline values: CDR1 GTSNPN, CDR2 SVGIG (reference sequence). J was trimmed by 7 bases and V by 5 bases; bases with no gene match: 11.

This clone has just one count. The rearrangement joins TRBV7-6 to TRBJ2-1; TRBD2 might be the D (5 bases). The length of the CDR3 is 14 residues. Trimming removed 3 bases from V and 7 bases from J, with 13 bases in between. CDR1 and CDR2 (germline): SGHVS, FNYEAQ. DNA for the CDR3: TGTGCCAGCAGCTTTTGGGAGTTCTCGAATGAGCAGTTCTTC. As protein: CASSFWEFSNEQFF.

The chain has TRBV5-5 and TRBJ2-1; 9 bases line up with TRBD1. The CDR3 has 16 amino acids. J lost 4 bases, V lost 3 bases, and 8 bases had no gene match. Germline assignment: CDR1 SGHKS and CDR2 YYEKEE (reference sequence). The DNA for the CDR3 is TGTGCCAGCAGCTCCCGTCGGACAGGGGTTTACAATGAGCAGTTCTTC. It is translated as CASSSRRTGVYNEQFF. The variable domain in full, completed from reference TRBV5-5 and TRBJ2-1, reads DAGVTQSPTHLIKTRGQQVTLRCSPISGHKSVSWYQQVLGQGPQFIFQYYEKEERGRGNFPDRFSARQFPNYSSELNVNALLLGDSALYLCASSSRRTGVYNEQFFGPGTRLTVL.

The chain combines TRBV19 with TRBJ1-6, with D possibly TRBD1 on 6 matching bases. V was trimmed by 6 bases and J by 9 bases, leaving 12 bases between them. The CDR3 loop spans 13 amino acids. Germline V CDR1 and CDR2: LNHDA, SQIVND (reference sequence). The DNA for the CDR3 is TGTGCCAGTAGGTTACAGGGAGGTTCACCCCTCCACTTT. Translation: CASRLQGGSPLHF. Full variable domain (missing parts from reference TRBV19 and TRBJ1-6): DGGITQSPKYLFRKEGQNVTLSCEQNLNHDAMYWYRQDPGQGLRLIYYSQIVNDFQKGDIAEGYSVSREKKESFPLTVTSAQKNPTAFYLCASRLQGGSPLHFGNGTRLTVT.

The chain recombines TRBV18 with TRBJ2-6, with D unclear. The ends were cut back, 3 bases at V and 1 base at J, with 13 bases in the middle. This CDR3 is built from 17 residues. Germline assignment: CDR1 KGHSH and CDR2 LQKENI. CDR3 DNA sequence: TGTGCCAGCTCACCGGTTTGGTTAGGGTCTGGGGCCAACGTCCTGACTTTC. Translating gives CASSPVWLGSGANVLTF.